This TCR beta chain appears in the sequencing data of a study of identical twins. This CDR3 has 13 residues. Germline V lookup: CDR1 SGHAT, CDR2 FQNNGV. This clonotype was detected ten times or more. One end of the junction is discordant with germline, which a read error may explain. TCRdb re-called the 5' RACE reads with MiXCR, one entry per CDR3 protein. The data hold approximately 210,000 distinct CDR3 sequences, with 5% to 7% observed a single time. This same sample was also taken into another study, of T cells expressing NK-cell markers. That paper adds: Among CD8+ T cells from five or six donors, dominant NKG2C+ clonotypes accounted for about 1.0-7.0%.

V usage is TRBV11-2 and J usage is TRBJ1-2; 10 bases are shared with TRBD1. The sample comprised CD8+ T cells sorted from blood. This receptor was taken from a woman aged 18 to 35 in good health. The CDR3 spells CASKGTGVNGYTF. In DNA form, the CDR3 reads TGTGCAAGCAAAGGGACAGGGGTTAATGGCTACACCTTC.